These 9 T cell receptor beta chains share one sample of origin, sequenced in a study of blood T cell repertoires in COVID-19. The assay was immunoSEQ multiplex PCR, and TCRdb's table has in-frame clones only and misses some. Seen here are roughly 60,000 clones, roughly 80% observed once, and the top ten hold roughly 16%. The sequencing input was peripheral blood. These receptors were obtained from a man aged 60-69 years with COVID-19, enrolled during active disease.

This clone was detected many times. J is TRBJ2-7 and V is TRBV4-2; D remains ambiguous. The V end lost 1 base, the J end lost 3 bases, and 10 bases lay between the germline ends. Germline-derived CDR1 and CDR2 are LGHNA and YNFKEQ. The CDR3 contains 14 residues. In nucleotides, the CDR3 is TGTGCCAGCAGCCAAGCACCCTCCGGCTACGAGCAGTACTTC. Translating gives CASSQAPSGYEQYF.

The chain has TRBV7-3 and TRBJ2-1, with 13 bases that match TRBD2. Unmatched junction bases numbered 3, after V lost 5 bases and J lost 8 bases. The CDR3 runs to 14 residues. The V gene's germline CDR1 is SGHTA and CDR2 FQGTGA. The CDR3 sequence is CASSVGLAGDEQFF. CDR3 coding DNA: TGTGCCAGCAGCGTTGGACTAGCGGGGGATGAGCAGTTCTTC.

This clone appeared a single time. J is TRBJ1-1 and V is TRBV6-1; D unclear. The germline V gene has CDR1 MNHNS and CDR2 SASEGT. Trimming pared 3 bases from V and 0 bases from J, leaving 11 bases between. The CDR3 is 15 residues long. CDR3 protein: CASSDPAGMNTEAFF. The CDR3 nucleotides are TGTGCCAGCAGTGACCCAGCGGGGATGAACACTGAAGCTTTCTTT.

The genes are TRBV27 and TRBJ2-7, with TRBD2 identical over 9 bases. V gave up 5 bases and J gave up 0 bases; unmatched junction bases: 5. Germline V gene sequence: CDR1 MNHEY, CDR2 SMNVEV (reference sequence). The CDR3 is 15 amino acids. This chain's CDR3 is CASSPVGLASYEQYF. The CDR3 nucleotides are TGTGCCAGCAGTCCGGTGGGACTAGCCTCCTACGAGCAGTACTTC.

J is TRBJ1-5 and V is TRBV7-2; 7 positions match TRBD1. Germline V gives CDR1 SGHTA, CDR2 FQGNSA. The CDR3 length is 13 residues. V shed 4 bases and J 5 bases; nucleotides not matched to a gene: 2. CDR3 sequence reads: CASSSQGDQPQHF. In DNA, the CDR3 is TGTGCCAGCAGCTCTCAGGGGGATCAGCCCCAGCATTTT.

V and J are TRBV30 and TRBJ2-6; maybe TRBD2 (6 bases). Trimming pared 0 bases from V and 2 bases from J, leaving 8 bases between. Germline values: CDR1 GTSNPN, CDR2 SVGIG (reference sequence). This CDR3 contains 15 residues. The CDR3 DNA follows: TGTGCCTGGAGTGTTTCGGGGGCTGGGGCCAACGTCCTGACTTTC. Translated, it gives CAWSVSGAGANVLTF.

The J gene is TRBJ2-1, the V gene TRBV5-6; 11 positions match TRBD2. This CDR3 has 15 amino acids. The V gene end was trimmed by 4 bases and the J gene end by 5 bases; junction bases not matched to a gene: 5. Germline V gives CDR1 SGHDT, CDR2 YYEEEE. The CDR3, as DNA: TGTGCCAGCAGCGCTACTAGCGGGAGCCACAATGAGCAGTTCTTC. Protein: CASSATSGSHNEQFF.

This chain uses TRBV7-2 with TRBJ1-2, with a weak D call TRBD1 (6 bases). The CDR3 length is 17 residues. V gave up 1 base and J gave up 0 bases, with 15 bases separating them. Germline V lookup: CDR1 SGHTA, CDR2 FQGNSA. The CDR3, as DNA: TGTGCCAGCAGCTTAGAGGGGGTAGGTCCGGCTAACTATGGCTACACCTTC. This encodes CASSLEGVGPANYGYTF.

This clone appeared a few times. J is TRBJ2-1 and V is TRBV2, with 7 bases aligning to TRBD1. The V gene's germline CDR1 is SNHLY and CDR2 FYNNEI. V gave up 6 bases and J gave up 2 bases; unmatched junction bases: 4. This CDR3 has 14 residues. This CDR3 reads CASRDRAPYNEQFF. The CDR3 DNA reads TGTGCCAGCAGAGACAGGGCTCCCTACAATGAGCAGTTCTTC.